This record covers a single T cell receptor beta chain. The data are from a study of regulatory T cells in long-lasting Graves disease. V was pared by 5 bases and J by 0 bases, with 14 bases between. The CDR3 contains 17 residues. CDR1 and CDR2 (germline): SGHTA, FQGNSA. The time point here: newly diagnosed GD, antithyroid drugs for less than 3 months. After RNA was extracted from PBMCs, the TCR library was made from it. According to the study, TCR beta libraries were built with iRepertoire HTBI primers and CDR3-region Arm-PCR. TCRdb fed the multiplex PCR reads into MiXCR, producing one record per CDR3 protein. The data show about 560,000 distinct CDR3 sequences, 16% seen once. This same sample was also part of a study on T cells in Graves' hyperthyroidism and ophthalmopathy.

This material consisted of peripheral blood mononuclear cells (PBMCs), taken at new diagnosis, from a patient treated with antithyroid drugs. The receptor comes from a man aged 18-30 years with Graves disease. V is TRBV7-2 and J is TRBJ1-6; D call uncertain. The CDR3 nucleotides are TGTGCCAGCAGCCCCCGAGCGGGGAGCTCCTATAATTCACCCCTCCACTTT. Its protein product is CASSPRAGSSYNSPLHF.